A single sample is the source of the 26 T cell receptor beta chains below, sequenced in a study of blood T cell repertoires in COVID-19. Using immunoSEQ multiplex PCR, the repertoire was profiled, and TCRdb retains in-frame clones only, with some absent. This table holds about 270,000 clones, approximately 90% found once. Specimen: PBMCs or T cells enriched from blood (not recorded which). The source of these receptors is a woman aged 50 to 60 who had recovered from COVID-19.

The V and J genes are TRBV9 and TRBJ2-2; 14 bases align to TRBD2. The junction had 14 bases not matched to a gene; V was cut back by 3 bases and J by 4 bases. Germline assignment: CDR1 SGDLS and CDR2 YYNGEE. The CDR3 runs 20 residues. The CDR3 here is CASSETGTSGGLSSTGELFF. CDR3 in DNA: TGTGCCAGCAGCGAAACCGGGACTAGCGGGGGTCTGTCGAGCACCGGGGAGCTGTTTTTT.

This clone has more than one count but fewer than ten. The chain employs TRBV7-9 and TRBJ2-1; no clear D. The ends were cut back, 4 bases at V and 10 bases at J, with 8 bases in the middle. CDR1 and CDR2 (germline): SEHNR, FQNEAQ (reference sequence). This CDR3 region has 11 residues. CDR3 amino acids: CASSSMEEQFF. The CDR3 DNA follows: TGTGCCAGCAGCTCTATGGAGGAGCAGTTCTTC.

The genes are TRBV30 and TRBJ2-7; 11 nucleotides agree with TRBD2. CDR1 is GTSNPN, CDR2 SVGIG, per germline (reference sequence). The trim removed 2 bases at V and 3 bases at J, leaving 6 bases unmatched. CDR3 length equals 15 residues. As DNA, the CDR3 is TGTGCCTGGAGTATCGACCTAGCGGGAGGCTACGAGCAGTACTTC. Residues: CAWSIDLAGGYEQYF.

The genes are TRBV15 and TRBJ1-4, with D perhaps TRBD1 (6 bases). This CDR3 region has 15 residues. V lost 1 base and J 7 bases, leaving 13 bases between the germline ends. Germline V lookup: CDR1 LNHNV, CDR2 YYDKDF (reference sequence). Written as DNA, the CDR3 is TGTGCCACCAGCAGAGCGGCAGGGGCCGTTGAAAAACTGTTTTTT. Protein: CATSRAAGAVEKLFF. The variable domain in full, with the rest retrieved from reference TRBV15 and TRBJ1-4, is DAMVIQNPRYQVTQFGKPVTLSCSQTLNHNVMYWYQQKSSQAPKLLFHYYDKDFNNEADTPDNFQSRRPNTSFCFLDIRSPGLGDTAMYLCATSRAAGAVEKLFFGSGTQLSVL.

The chain couples TRBV2 to TRBJ1-1; TRBD1 matches at 10 bases. This CDR3 comprises 16 residues. Germline CDR1 SNHLY, CDR2 FYNNEI. Trimming removed 7 bases from V and 2 bases from J; junction bases left unmatched: 10. The CDR3 sequence: CASTPERQGANTEAFF. CDR3 nucleotide sequence: TGTGCCAGCACCCCGGAACGACAGGGGGCTAACACTGAAGCTTTCTTT.

The chain is built from TRBV24-1 and TRBJ2-3; 9 bases map to TRBD1. The V segment lost 7 bases and the J segment 6 bases; nucleotides outside the gene matches: 10. This CDR3 contains 15 residues. CDR1 is KGHDR, CDR2 SFDVKD, per germline. Written as DNA, the CDR3 is TGTGCCACCAGCGATCCGGGACAGGGTTTTGATACGCAGTATTTT. Translation gives CATSDPGQGFDTQYF.

This clone has a single count. This chain connects TRBV4-3 to TRBJ2-1; perhaps TRBD2 as D (5 bases). V was trimmed by 0 bases and J by 4 bases, leaving 13 bases between them. CDR1 is LGHNA and CDR2 is YSLEER in the germline V gene. This CDR3 is built from 16 residues. This chain's CDR3 is CASSQDLGAQYNEQFF. CDR3 bases: TGCGCCAGCAGCCAAGATCTGGGAGCGCAGTACAATGAGCAGTTCTTC.

Turning to this clone: In the same sample, other DNA sequences code for this CDR3. For the CDR3, the DNA is TGTGCCAGTAGTATACAGGGGGCTCTGGATAATTCACCCCTCCACTTT. This codes for CASSIQGALDNSPLHF. The J gene is TRBJ1-6, the V gene TRBV19; 8 bases match TRBD1. This CDR3 is 16 amino acids long. CDR1 is LNHDA, CDR2 SQIVND, per germline (reference sequence). J lost 5 bases, V lost 2 bases, and 5 bases had no gene match.

This chain connects TRBV4-1 to TRBJ2-1, with 11 bases aligning to TRBD2. CDR3 length: 15 amino acids. V was clipped by 3 bases and J by 7 bases; unmatched bases: 5. In germline, CDR1 is MGHRA, CDR2 YSYEKL. The DNA for the CDR3 is TGCGCCAGCAGCCATCCTAGCGGGAGGTCTAATGAGCAGTTCTTC. Translation: CASSHPSGRSNEQFF.

The chain links TRBV24-1 to TRBJ2-5; 12 bases map to TRBD2. The CDR3 covers 15 residues. From germline, CDR1 is KGHDR and CDR2 SFDVKD. V dropped 9 bases and J dropped 0; count of bases not matched to a gene: 4. CDR3 DNA: TGTGCCACCTCTGGACTAGCGGGGAACCAAGAGACCCAGTACTTC. The encoded protein is CATSGLAGNQETQYF.

This clone was observed a few times. V gene TRBV7-9 combines with J gene TRBJ2-7, with TRBD1 identical over 9 bases. The junction had 15 bases not matched to a gene; V was cut back by 3 bases and J by 9 bases. Germline V gene sequence: CDR1 SEHNR, CDR2 FQNEAQ (reference sequence). The CDR3 covers 16 residues. The CDR3: CASSFWDRDEVGRQYF. The CDR3 nucleotides read TGTGCCAGCAGCTTTTGGGACAGGGACGAGGTAGGGCGGCAGTACTTC.

The table lists this clone with a count of one. The genes are TRBV9 and TRBJ2-1; 7 nucleotides align to TRBD2. The CDR3 sequence is 16 residues long. Germline trimming cut 4 bases from V and 8 bases from J; bases unmatched to any gene: 15. Germline V gene data show CDR1 as SGDLS and CDR2 as YYNGEE. CDR3 region: CASSPRGDDLQYEQFF. The DNA for the CDR3 is TGTGCCAGCAGCCCTCGGGGGGACGACCTACAATATGAGCAGTTCTTC.

The rearrangement uses TRBV5-8 and TRBJ1-1, with D unresolved. V was shortened by 4 bases and J by 3 bases, with 16 bases between the two germline ends. The CDR3 sequence is 15 residues long. Looked up from germline, CDR1 is SGHTS and CDR2 is YDEGEE. The CDR3 region is CASSPWRGFDTEAFF. CDR3 in DNA: TGTGCCAGCAGCCCCTGGAGAGGGTTTGACACTGAAGCTTTCTTT.

Only one count was recorded for this clone. The chain joins TRBV30 to TRBJ2-2; 9 bases agree with TRBD1. The CDR3 covers 16 residues. Germline loops: CDR1 GTSNPN, CDR2 SVGIG (reference sequence). The junction had 9 bases not matched to a gene; V was cut back by 4 bases and J by 3 bases. CDR3 DNA: TGTGCCTGGACCGCCGGGGACAGGGTGCACACCGGGGAGCTGTTTTTT. Translation: CAWTAGDRVHTGELFF.

CDR3 loop: CASSPLLLTHNYGYTF. CDR3 bases: TGTGCCAGCAGTCCCCTACTGCTAACCCATAACTATGGCTACACCTTC. J is TRBJ1-2 and V is TRBV27; unclear D gene. The length of the CDR3 is 16 residues. The ends were cut back, 5 bases at V and 1 base at J, with 17 bases in the middle. Germline CDR1 and CDR2: MNHEY and SMNVEV (reference sequence).

The chain links TRBV28 to TRBJ2-5, with 7 nucleotides matching TRBD1. CDR1 is MDHEN, CDR2 SYDVKM, per germline. The CDR3 sequence is 13 residues long. Trimming at V came to 6 bases and at J to 2 bases, leaving 3 bases not matched to a gene. Here the CDR3 reads CASRRGRQETQYF. CDR3 nucleotides: TGTGCCAGCAGGAGGGGGCGGCAAGAGACCCAGTACTTC.

This chain uses TRBV6-5 with TRBJ1-2; tentatively, D is TRBD1 (6 bases). Germline loops: CDR1 MNHEY, CDR2 SVGAGI. The CDR3 is 14 residues long. V lost 6 bases, J lost 8 bases, and 19 bases lay in between. CDR3 bases: TGTGCCAGCAGCCAGAGGACAGTGGTTAACGGCTACACCTTC. It is translated as CASSQRTVVNGYTF.

As DNA, the CDR3 is TGTGCCATCAGTGAGTCCCAGCGATGGGGGGACGGCTACACCTTC. Translated: CAISESQRWGDGYTF. The chain couples TRBV10-3 to TRBJ1-2; D possibly corresponds to TRBD1 (5 bases). Trimming shortened V by 0 bases and J by 8 bases, and 16 bases separated the two germline ends. The CDR3 totals 15 residues. Germline CDR1 reads ENHRY; CDR2 reads SYGVKD.

This chain uses TRBV28 with TRBJ1-5, with 7 bases matching TRBD1. Germline-derived CDR1 and CDR2 are MDHEN and SYDVKM. The length of the CDR3 is 14 residues. Trimming cost V 6 bases and J 6 bases; bases outside gene matches: 8. In DNA, the CDR3 is TGTGCCAGCAGCCGAGGGGGCGCGGGTCAGCCCCAGCATTTT. Translation: CASSRGGAGQPQHF.

The V gene is TRBV5-1, the J gene TRBJ2-2; D possibly corresponds to TRBD1 (6 bases). This CDR3 contains 15 residues. CDR1 SGHRS and CDR2 YFSETQ come from the germline V gene. Trimming cost V 2 bases and J 4 bases, with 12 bases left between them. CDR3 coding DNA: TGCGCCAGCAGCTTACAGGGAGTGCCCACCGGGGAGCTGTTTTTT. Amino acids: CASSLQGVPTGELFF.

The gene calls are TRBV18 and TRBJ2-1; TRBD1 matches 7 bases. The CDR3 has 14 amino acids. Germline CDR1 KGHSH, CDR2 LQKENI. V shed 6 bases, J shed 3 bases, and the junction held 5 bases outside the gene matches. CDR3 in amino acids: CASSSRDSYNEQFF. The CDR3 nucleotides read TGTGCCAGCTCGAGCCGGGACAGCTACAATGAGCAGTTCTTC.

Regarding this clone: The sample has other DNA sequences that encode this CDR3 too. The V gene is TRBV28, the J gene TRBJ2-3, with a tentative D call TRBD2 (5 bases). The V and J ends lost 2 bases and 3 bases respectively, with 6 bases between them. Germline V gene data show CDR1 as MDHEN and CDR2 as SYDVKM. This CDR3 has 13 residues. DNA of the CDR3: TGTGCCAGCAGTTTAGGAGGTACAGATACGCAGTATTTT. It encodes CASSLGGTDTQYF.

The chain carries TRBV7-3 and TRBJ1-2; 7 nucleotides align to TRBD1. V dropped 5 bases and J dropped 4; count of bases not matched to a gene: 10. Germline V gives CDR1 SGHTA, CDR2 FQGTGA. The CDR3 consists of 15 residues. CDR3 in DNA: TGTGCCAGCAGCCTCCGCCCGGGACAGCCCTATGGCTACACCTTC. Its translation: CASSLRPGQPYGYTF.

The chain carries TRBV28 and TRBJ2-7; TRBD2 matches at 11 bases. Germline V gene sequence: CDR1 MDHEN, CDR2 SYDVKM. CDR3 length: 16 residues. J gave up 2 bases and V 6 bases, and 9 bases lay outside the gene matches. The CDR3 reads CASRSQGLAVAYEQYF. The CDR3 DNA follows: TGTGCCAGCAGATCCCAGGGACTAGCGGTTGCCTACGAGCAGTACTTC.

The chain is built from TRBV6-2 or TRBV6-3 and TRBJ2-7; 9 bases fit TRBD1. The CDR3 runs 16 residues. Germline V gene sequence: CDR1 MNHEY, CDR2 SVGEGT. Unmatched junction bases numbered 9, after V lost 4 bases and J lost 2 bases. In DNA form, the CDR3 reads TGTGCCAGCAGTTTGGAGGACAGGGGTTGGACCTACGAGCAGTACTTC. Translation gives CASSLEDRGWTYEQYF.

The CDR3 reads CASKRQEPSNQPQHF. CDR3 bases: TGTGCCAGCAAGAGACAGGAACCCAGCAATCAGCCCCAGCATTTT. The chain uses TRBV2 and TRBJ1-5, with a possible D match to TRBD1 (6 bases). Germline loops: CDR1 SNHLY, CDR2 FYNNEI. This CDR3 has 15 residues. V lost 7 bases and J lost 1, with 14 bases in between.